This T cell receptor beta chain was captured in a study of T cells after somatic rescue of genetic block. CDR1 and CDR2 (germline): SGHNT, YYREEE (reference sequence). Trimming shortened V by 2 bases and J by 6 bases, and 11 bases separated the two germline ends. There are 13 residues in the CDR3. The protocol was immunoSEQ multiplex PCR, while the TCRdb copy is restricted to in-frame clones and leaves out a portion. The top ten clones hold approximately 1.5% of a sample with 95,000 to 120,000 clones, 75% to 95% of them seen once. Sequencing was carried out using peripheral blood mononuclear cells (PBMCs). This clonotype originated in a young woman. The V and J genes are TRBV5-4 and TRBJ1-2; unclear D gene. The CDR3 DNA reads as TGTGCCAGCAGCTTCGTAGGAGGGAATGGCTACACCTTC. Amino acids: CASSFVGGNGYTF.